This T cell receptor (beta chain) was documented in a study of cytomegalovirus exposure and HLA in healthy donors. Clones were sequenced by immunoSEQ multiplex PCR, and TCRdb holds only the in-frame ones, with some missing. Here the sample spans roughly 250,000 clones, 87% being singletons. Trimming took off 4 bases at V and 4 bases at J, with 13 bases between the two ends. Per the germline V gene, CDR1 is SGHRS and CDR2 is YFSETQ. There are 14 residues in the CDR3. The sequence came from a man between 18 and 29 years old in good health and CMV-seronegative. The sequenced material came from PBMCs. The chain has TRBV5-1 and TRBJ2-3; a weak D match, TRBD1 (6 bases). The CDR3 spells CASSTTGPADTQYF. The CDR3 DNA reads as TGCGCCAGCAGCACAACAGGGCCGGCAGATACGCAGTATTTT.